The rows below give T cell receptor beta chains drawn from one sample of a study of cytomegalovirus exposure and HLA in healthy donors. Using immunoSEQ multiplex PCR, the repertoire was profiled, and TCRdb retains in-frame clones only, with some absent. The sample has about 140,000 clones; just under 85% are singletons. The sample consisted of PBMCs. The receptors shown here come from a woman aged 55-69 years in good health and CMV-seropositive. Both conserved end residues are part of each CDR3. D genes are given only for firm matches. Expanded clones get a size class; other rows say once, few or many, or leave the size out.

>NA|TRBD2|TRBV28|TRBJ2-1
CASRLSGSSYNEQFF
TGTGCCAGCAGACTTAGCGGGAGCTCCTACAATGAGCAGTTCTTC
>NA|NA|TRBV6-4|TRBJ2-1
CASSDSNSGEQFF
TGTGCCAGCAGTGACTCGAATTCCGGTGAGCAGTTCTTC
>NA|NA|TRBV6-6|TRBJ1-1
CASSLSRTEAFF
TGTGCCAGCAGCCTAAGTCGAACTGAAGCTTTCTTT
>NA|TRBD2|TRBV4-2|TRBJ2-3
CASSQALAGVGDTQYF
TGTGCCAGCAGCCAAGCCCTAGCGGGAGTAGGAGATACGCAGTATTTT
>NA|NA|TRBV10-3|TRBJ1-1
CATRGLSNTEAFF
TGTGCCACCCGGGGACTATCGAACACTGAAGCTTTCTTT
>NA|TRBD2|TRBV7-2|TRBJ2-1
CASSPRTSVEQFF
TGTGCCAGCAGCCCCCGGACTAGCGTTGAGCAGTTCTTC
>NA|TRBD2|TRBV5-4|TRBJ2-5
CASSLRVAGGWETQYF
TGTGCCAGCAGCTTGCGGGTTGCGGGAGGTTGGGAGACCCAGTACTTC
>NA|NA|TRBV27|TRBJ2-7
CASQSGMDNYEQYF
TGTGCCAGCCAGTCGGGGATGGATAACTACGAGCAGTACTTC
>NA|NA|TRBV14|TRBJ2-2
CASSRDILGELFF
TGTGCCAGCAGCCGGGACATTCTGGGGGAGCTGTTTTTT
>once|NA|TRBV19|TRBJ1-2
CASSIDVRDYGYTF
TGTGCCAGTAGTATTGACGTACGGGACTATGGCTACACCTTC
>NA|NA|TRBV11-3|TRBJ2-3
CASSSMGHTDTQYF
TGTGCCAGCAGCTCCATGGGGCACACAGATACGCAGTATTTT
>NA|NA|TRBV4-1|TRBJ2-2
CASRPTGSGELFF
TGCGCCAGCAGACCTACAGGGTCCGGGGAGCTGTTTTTT
>few|TRBD1|TRBV28|TRBJ1-2
CASSAPGTAYGYTF
TGTGCCAGCAGTGCTCCCGGGACAGCCTATGGCTACACCTTC
>NA|NA|TRBV27|TRBJ2-1
CASRRHKRGSGNEQFF
TGTGCCAGCCGGCGCCACAAAAGGGGGTCTGGCAATGAGCAGTTCTTC
>NA|NA|TRBV27|TRBJ2-7
CASSLRAGYEQYF
TGTGCCAGCAGTTTAAGGGCGGGCTACGAGCAGTACTTC
>NA|NA|TRBV7-8|TRBJ2-1
CASSWGAGVNEQFF
TGTGCCAGCAGCTGGGGGGCGGGGGTAAATGAGCAGTTCTTC
>NA|TRBD1|TRBV7-9|TRBJ1-1
CASSLDRGGLRNTEAFF
TGTGCCAGCAGCCTGGACAGGGGGGGGTTGAGGAACACTGAAGCTTTCTTT
>NA|NA|TRBV2|TRBJ1-1
CASSAPGSAEAFF
TGTGCCAGCAGTGCCCCGGGATCCGCTGAAGCTTTCTTT
>NA|NA|TRBV7-2|TRBJ2-5
CASSLGYSQETQYF
TGTGCCAGCAGCTTAGGGTACAGCCAAGAGACCCAGTACTTC
>NA|TRBD2|TRBV7-9|TRBJ2-4
CASSLPAGTRGNIQYF
TGTGCCAGCAGCTTACCGGCCGGGACTAGAGGTAACATTCAGTACTTC
>NA|NA|TRBV4-2|TRBJ1-1
CASSQDSGPWDMEAFF
TGTGCCAGCAGCCAAGATTCCGGACCATGGGACATGGAAGCTTTCTTT
>few|NA|TRBV5-6|TRBJ1-3
CASSLGRGATGNTIYF
TGTGCCAGCAGCTTGGGGCGGGGGGCTACAGGAAACACCATATATTTT
>NA|TRBD1|TRBV19|TRBJ2-1
CASSPWTGLQFF
TGTGCCAGTAGTCCATGGACAGGGTTACAGTTCTTC
>NA|NA|TRBV6-5|TRBJ2-1
CASSNAGEQFF
TGTGCCAGCAGTAACGCGGGTGAGCAGTTCTTC
>NA|TRBD1|TRBV30|TRBJ1-4
CALNRDRWEKLFF
TGTGCCCTCAACCGGGACAGATGGGAAAAACTGTTTTTT
>NA|NA|TRBV11-3|TRBJ2-7
CASSLAENYEQYF
TGTGCCAGCAGCTTAGCGGAGAACTACGAGCAGTACTTC
>NA|NA|TRBV30|TRBJ2-3
CAWGRGGSDTQYF
TGTGCCTGGGGGAGGGGGGGCTCGGATACGCAGTATTTT
>NA|NA|TRBV5-1|TRBJ1-2
CASSLGDTANYGYTF
TGCGCCAGCAGCTTAGGGGACACCGCTAACTATGGCTACACCTTC
>NA|NA|TRBV11-3|TRBJ2-5
CASSLGLQETQYF
TGTGCCAGCAGCTTAGGACTCCAAGAGACCCAGTACTTC
>NA|TRBD2|TRBV11-3|TRBJ2-3
CASSTREGLTDTQYF
TGTGCCAGCAGCACGCGGGAGGGCCTCACAGATACGCAGTATTTT
>NA|NA|TRBV28|TRBJ1-2
CASSPLGSGINYGYTF
TGTGCCAGCAGTCCCTTAGGCTCCGGGATTAACTATGGCTACACCTTC
>NA|NA|TRBV9|TRBJ1-1
CASSAPKTGFYTEAFF
TGTGCCAGCAGCGCCCCCAAAACAGGGTTTTACACTGAAGCTTTCTTT
>NA|NA|TRBV10-3|TRBJ2-7
CAISESVQVSYEQYF
TGTGCCATCAGTGAGTCGGTACAGGTCTCCTACGAGCAGTACTTC
>NA|NA|TRBV28|TRBJ2-7
CASSLRLGSYEQYF
TGTGCCAGCAGTTTGCGACTAGGATCCTACGAGCAGTACTTC
>NA|TRBD1|TRBV30|TRBJ2-5
CAWSLQGETQYF
TGTGCCTGGAGTTTACAGGGGGAGACCCAGTACTTC
>NA|NA|TRBV30|TRBJ1-1
CAWSFGGTGSEAFF
TGTGCCTGGAGCTTCGGGGGGACGGGTTCTGAAGCTTTCTTT
>NA|NA|TRBV7-9|TRBJ2-1
CASSQGLLLVGEQFF
TGTGCCAGCAGCCAGGGACTCCTTCTTGTAGGTGAGCAGTTCTTC
>NA|TRBD2|TRBV19|TRBJ2-5
CASSTAFGGAGETQYF
TGTGCCAGTAGTACCGCTTTCGGGGGGGCTGGAGAGACCCAGTACTTC
>NA|TRBD1|TRBV4-1|TRBJ2-6
CASSPGTGGAGANVLTF
TGCGCCAGCAGCCCCGGGACAGGGGGCGCTGGGGCCAACGTCCTGACTTTC
>NA|TRBD2|TRBV5-1|TRBJ2-7
CASSLALAGAYEQYF
TGCGCCAGCAGCTTGGCCCTAGCGGGAGCCTACGAGCAGTACTTC
>NA|NA|TRBV5-5|TRBJ2-1
CASSLRGLAYNEQFF
TGTGCCAGCAGCCTTAGGGGCCTCGCCTACAATGAGCAGTTCTTC
>NA|TRBD1|TRBV29-1|TRBJ2-1
CSVVVSAMGQGAYNEQFF
TGCAGCGTTGTTGTATCCGCGATGGGACAGGGGGCCTACAATGAGCAGTTCTTC
>NA|NA|TRBV30|TRBJ1-5
CAWSVTPRVVNQPQHF
TGTGCCTGGAGTGTAACGCCCAGGGTAGTGAATCAGCCCCAGCATTTT
>few|NA|TRBV2|TRBJ1-5
CASSDISNQPQHF
TGTGCCAGCAGTGACATTAGCAATCAGCCCCAGCATTTT
>NA|TRBD2|TRBV5-1|TRBJ2-7
CASSSGLAGPLEQYF
TGCGCCAGCAGCTCCGGACTAGCGGGCCCCCTCGAGCAGTACTTC
>NA|NA|TRBV28|TRBJ1-6
CASSGGLGQDSSYNSPLHF
TGTGCCAGCAGCGGGGGTCTTGGGCAGGATAGCTCCTATAATTCACCCCTCCACTTT
>NA|NA|TRBV30|TRBJ2-1
CASNLGSSSDSYNEQFF
TGTGCTTCGAATTTGGGGTCTTCTAGCGACTCCTACAATGAGCAGTTCTTC
>NA|NA|TRBV5-6|TRBJ1-2
CASSLSRGPFYGYTF
TGTGCCAGCAGCTTGTCGCGGGGGCCATTCTATGGCTACACCTTC
>NA|TRBD1|TRBV7-6|TRBJ1-4
CASSSRDRAEEKLFF
TGTGCCAGCAGCAGCCGGGACAGGGCTGAGGAAAAACTGTTTTTT
>NA|NA|TRBV4-3|TRBJ1-2
CASSHITQQDRYGYTF
TGCGCCAGCAGCCACATTACCCAGCAGGATCGGTATGGCTACACCTTC
>NA|NA|TRBV7-9|TRBJ1-5
CASSPDSNQPQHF
TGTGCCAGCAGCCCAGATAGCAATCAGCCCCAGCATTTT
>NA|TRBD1|TRBV28|TRBJ1-4
CASRPYRGRSEKLFF
TGTGCCAGCAGACCCTACAGGGGGCGGTCTGAAAAACTGTTTTTT
>NA|TRBD1|TRBV6-6|TRBJ1-1
CASSPGTEFEAFF
TGTGCCAGCAGTCCCGGGACAGAGTTTGAAGCTTTCTTT